This T cell receptor beta chain was recovered during a study of lymphopenia after photon versus proton radiotherapy. In the case of this clone: Its specificity is unknown.

Repertoires were generated with immunoSEQ multiplex PCR, while TCRdb's copy carries only in-frame clones and drops some. Among tens of thousands of clones listed, just over 85% were seen once. Overall study findings and caveats: After the lymphocyte nadir, photon-treated repertoires showed oligoclonal expansion, especially of CD8+ Temra cells.

This CDR3 has 14 amino acids. V shed 0 bases and J shed 5 bases, with 11 bases lying between them. CDR1 and CDR2 from the germline V gene are WSHSY and SAAADI. The sequence was obtained from a woman aged 70-85 years with pancreatic cancer. Some clones in this sample may be carry-over from other donors' samples. The V call is TRBV10-2, the J call TRBJ2-7; D gene unclear. The material sequenced was peripheral blood, taken from a patient treated with proton-based radiotherapy. In DNA form, the CDR3 reads TGCGCCAGCAGTGAGTCGGGGAAACTCCACGAGCAGTACTTC. It is translated as CASSESGKLHEQYF.